The 15 T cell receptor beta chains below come from one sample, sequenced in a study of shared clonotypes between healthy human individuals. TCRdb's table, derived via immunoSEQ multiplex PCR, lists solely in-frame clones and lacks some. The table lists over 2,000,000 clones, approximately 92% of them singletons. CD8 cells regarded as naive lacked CD45RO, were positively chosen for CCR7, and omitted terminally differentiated effector memory CD45RA+ cells. The material sequenced was naive CD8+ T cells from PBMCs. Receptor source: a man in his late teens or twenties in good health. Some clones in this sample may be carry-over from other donors' samples.

The gene calls are TRBV9 and TRBJ2-5, with D unresolved. The V end lost 0 bases, the J end lost 2 bases, and 11 bases lay between the germline ends. The germline gives CDR1 SGDLS, CDR2 YYNGEE. The CDR3 loop spans 15 amino acids. In DNA form, the CDR3 reads TGTGCCAGCAGCGTAGATCGTGGCTTACAAGAGACCCAGTACTTC. Its protein is CASSVDRGLQETQYF. The full variable domain, rest sourced from reference TRBV9 and TRBJ2-5, is DSGVTQTPKHLITATGQRVTLRCSPRSGDLSVYWYQQSLDQGLQFLIQYYNGEERAKGNILERFSAQQFPDLHSELNLSSLELGDSALYFCASSVDRGLQETQYFGPGTRLLVL.

The rearrangement uses TRBV15 and TRBJ1-1; a possible D gene is TRBD1 (5 bases). This CDR3 contains 15 residues. From germline, CDR1 is LNHNV and CDR2 YYDKDF (reference sequence). Trimming stripped 5 bases from V and 3 bases from J, with 16 bases between. In DNA, the CDR3 is TGTGCCACCAGCGGAGGGGAACTGGGGTACACTGAAGCTTTCTTT. This translates into CATSGGELGYTEAFF.

The chain employs TRBV9 and TRBJ2-1; the D call may be TRBD1 or TRBD2 (5 bases each). CDR1 is SGDLS and CDR2 is YYNGEE in the germline V gene. V was cut by 0 bases and J by 3 bases, with 16 bases left in between. The CDR3 is 17 amino acids. CDR3 coding DNA: TGTGCCAGCAGCGTAGGTTGGGGGAGTGATTACTACAATGAGCAGTTCTTC. This gives the protein CASSVGWGSDYYNEQFF.

The chain links TRBV15 to TRBJ2-1; D might be TRBD1 or TRBD2, each matching 5 bases. This CDR3 contains 16 residues. Germline V gene data show CDR1 as LNHNV and CDR2 as YYDKDF (reference sequence). The V end lost 0 bases, the J end lost 2 bases, and 11 bases lay between the germline ends. The CDR3 nucleotides are TGTGCCACCAGCAGAGATATGGGGGAGCCCTACAATGAGCAGTTCTTC. Its translation is CATSRDMGEPYNEQFF.

J is TRBJ1-2 and V is TRBV5-6; TRBD1 might be the D (5 bases). The germline V gene encodes CDR1 SGHDT and CDR2 YYEEEE. V dropped 0 bases and J dropped 0 bases, with 9 bases sitting between them. The CDR3 covers 15 residues. The CDR3, as DNA: TGTGCCAGCAGCTTGGGGACACAAACTAACTATGGCTACACCTTC. It is translated as CASSLGTQTNYGYTF. The full variable domain, rest sourced from reference TRBV5-6 and TRBJ1-2, is DAGVTQSPTHLIKTRGQQVTLRCSPKSGHDTVSWYQQALGQGPQFIFQYYEEEERQRGNFPDRFSGHQFPNYSSELNVNALLLGDSALYLCASSLGTQTNYGYTFGSGTRLTVV.

The rearrangement links TRBV9 to TRBJ1-5, with 7 positions matching TRBD1. Germline V CDR1 and CDR2: SGDLS, YYNGEE. The CDR3 runs 14 residues. V shed 1 base, J shed 5 bases, and the junction held 3 bases outside the gene matches. This CDR3 is CASSVQGEDQPQHF. CDR3 bases: TGTGCCAGCAGCGTACAGGGGGAGGATCAGCCCCAGCATTTT.

The rearrangement uses TRBV19 and TRBJ1-1, with D maybe TRBD1 (6 bases). V was cut by 7 bases and J by 0 bases, with 15 bases left in between. Germline lookup yields CDR1 LNHDA and CDR2 SQIVND (reference sequence). The CDR3 covers 15 residues. The CDR3 region is CASNQIGQLNTEAFF. The CDR3 nucleotides are TGTGCCAGTAATCAAATTGGACAGCTGAACACTGAAGCTTTCTTT.

The rearrangement uses TRBV6-5 and TRBJ2-1, with D possibly being TRBD1 (8 bases). The CDR3 has 13 residues. The V gene's germline CDR1 is MNHEY and CDR2 SVGAGI. Trimming took off 5 bases at V and 13 bases at J, with 18 bases between the two ends. The CDR3 here is CASSPHRGGDQFF. CDR3 bases: TGTGCCAGCAGTCCTCACAGGGGGGGGGACCAGTTCTTC.

This rearrangement joins TRBV27 to TRBJ2-1; D may be TRBD1 or TRBD2 (5 bases each). V was cut by 5 bases and J by 1 base, with 15 bases left in between. Germline CDR1 reads MNHEY; CDR2 reads SMNVEV (reference sequence). The CDR3 totals 16 residues. The CDR3 spells CASSTRDRRSYNEQFF. The CDR3 DNA is TGTGCCAGCAGTACCCGGGACCGACGTTCCTACAATGAGCAGTTCTTC.

J is TRBJ2-1 and V is TRBV29-1; perhaps TRBD2 as D (5 bases). CDR3 length: 13 residues. Germline lookup yields CDR1 SQVTM and CDR2 ANQGSEA. The ends were cut back, 7 bases at V and 1 base at J, with 11 bases in the middle. The CDR3 is CSAVPGSYNEQFF. Written as DNA, the CDR3 is TGCAGCGCTGTACCGGGATCCTACAATGAGCAGTTCTTC.

In its sample, this clone was seen a few times. This sequence joins TRBV19 and TRBJ1-1; no clear D. Germline CDR1 reads LNHDA; CDR2 reads SQIVND (reference sequence). V was trimmed by 9 bases and J by 1 base, leaving 15 bases between them. This CDR3 has 14 amino acids. The CDR3 is CASRFERPNTEAFF. The DNA of the CDR3 is TGTGCCAGCAGGTTCGAAAGACCGAACACTGAAGCTTTCTTT. The entire variable domain, with the rest obtained from reference TRBV19 and TRBJ1-1, is as follows: DGGITQSPKYLFRKEGQNVTLSCEQNLNHDAMYWYRQDPGQGLRLIYYSQIVNDFQKGDIAEGYSVSREKKESFPLTVTSAQKNPTAFYLCASRFERPNTEAFFGQGTRLTVV.

The V call is TRBV25-1, the J call TRBJ2-1; D perhaps matches TRBD2 (5 bases). The V and J ends lost 5 bases and 5 bases respectively, with 10 bases between them. The CDR3 extends over 13 amino acids. Germline V gene sequence: CDR1 MGHDK, CDR2 SYGVNS. The chain's CDR3 is CASSLRSDNEQFF. CDR3 DNA: TGTGCCAGCAGTCTCCGTAGCGACAATGAGCAGTTCTTC.

The V and J genes are TRBV28 and TRBJ1-4; D not certain. The CDR3 contains 14 residues. In germline, CDR1 is MDHEN, CDR2 SYDVKM. V gave up 9 bases and J gave up 0 bases, with 11 bases separating them. CDR3 nucleotides: TGTGCCAGTACCCGGTTTGCAACTAATGAAAAACTGTTTTTT. Translating it yields CASTRFATNEKLFF.

The chain employs TRBV7-8 and TRBJ2-7, with D maybe TRBD2 (6 bases). The CDR3 has 15 amino acids. From germline, CDR1 is SGHVS and CDR2 FQNEAQ. Between the trimmed V and J ends, which lost 4 bases and 3 bases, there was a span of 16 bases. CDR3 residues: CASSSYGGRFYEQYF. The CDR3 DNA sequence: TGTGCCAGCAGCTCCTACGGGGGTAGGTTCTACGAGCAGTACTTC.

The gene calls are TRBV9 and TRBJ2-7, with TRBD2 matching over 8 bases. This CDR3 is built from 14 residues. Per the germline V gene, CDR1 is SGDLS and CDR2 is YYNGEE. The V and J ends lost 4 bases and 3 bases, in that order; junction bases with no gene match: 6. The CDR3 loop reads CASSSGGVDYEQYF. The CDR3 bases are TGTGCCAGCAGCTCCGGGGGGGTCGACTACGAGCAGTACTTC.